This T cell receptor beta chain was sequenced for a study of T cell responses to AZD1222 COVID-19 vaccine. Study observations and caveats: Repertoires were collected only later (after the peak T cell response had occurred). The span of vaccine-associated CD4 TCRs extended across spike, with dominance at 160-218 and 743-854. Increases in Spike-specific TCR breadth and depth were seen after two AZD1222 doses. Nearly half of unique spike-specific TCRs reportedly avoided B.1.351 and B.1.1.7 mutated regions.

Points on this clone: The target antigen is unknown.

The data were produced by immunoSEQ multiplex PCR, yet TCRdb's version contains in-frame clones alone and is incomplete. This table holds 160,000 or so clones, about 90% found once. Sequenced here: peripheral blood, sampled on day 0 of AZD1222 vaccination. This TCR was sampled from an adult in good health.

For the CDR3, the DNA is TGTGCCACCAACAATCAGCCCCAGCATTTT. Encoded protein: CATNNQPQHF. The rearrangement uses TRBV28 and TRBJ1-5; unclear D gene. V dropped 10 bases and J dropped 3 bases, with 4 bases sitting between them. CDR3 length: 10 residues. Germline lookup yields CDR1 MDHEN and CDR2 SYDVKM.